This T cell receptor (beta chain) originates from a study of blood T cell repertoires in COVID-19. The CDR3 consists of 14 residues. Trimming shortened V by 3 bases and J by 4 bases, and 10 bases separated the two germline ends. In germline, CDR1 is LGHDT, CDR2 YNNKEL (reference sequence). Produced via immunoSEQ multiplex PCR; TCRdb's table is partial and in-frame only. The table has a few hundred thousand clones, 80% to 90% seen once; the top ten hold around 0.97%. Sequenced sample: peripheral blood. The V gene is TRBV3-1 (or the pseudogene TRBV3-2), the J gene TRBJ1-5; the D gene is possibly TRBD1 (6 bases). The TCR was taken from a man aged 40-49 years with acute or convalescent COVID-19. CDR3 nucleotides: TGTGCCAGCAGCCAGACAGGACTGAATCAGCCCCAGCATTTT. It encodes CASSQTGLNQPQHF.